A single sample is the source of the 14 T cell receptor beta chains below, sequenced in a study of HIV-infected patients and healthy controls. Alpha and beta constant-region primers primed reverse transcription of about 0.5 ug RNA. Each of the alpha and beta chains got its own library through chain-specific third strand synthesis with indices. TCRdb processed the 5' RACE reads anew with MiXCR; each CDR3 protein has one entry. The sample lists 8,000 to 13,000 distinct CDR3 sequences, less than 10% seen once, with under 4% in the top ten. The repertoire came from unfractionated whole blood and reflected all unsorted peripheral T cells. Sample: blood. The receptors derive from an adult in good health.

At least ten counts were recorded for this clonotype. The gene calls are TRBV4-2 and TRBJ2-5; TRBD1 is a possible D gene (6 bases). Germline V CDR1 and CDR2: LGHNA, YNFKEQ. The ends were cut back, 0 bases at V and 2 bases at J, with 10 bases in the middle. CDR3 length: 15 residues. CDR3 loop: CASSQDGGRQETQYF. CDR3 bases: TGTGCCAGCAGCCAAGATGGGGGCAGACAAGAGACCCAGTACTTC.

This clonotype qualifies as medium-sized. CDR3 sequence reads: CSAPALAGTSTDTQYF. The CDR3 DNA is TGCAGTGCCCCTGCACTAGCGGGGACTAGCACAGATACGCAGTATTTT. The J gene is TRBJ2-3, the V gene TRBV20-1, with TRBD2 matching over 10 bases. Germline CDR1 is DFQATT and CDR2 is SNEGSKA (reference sequence). The CDR3 contains 16 residues. The V segment lost 6 bases and the J segment 0 bases; nucleotides outside the gene matches: 9.

This clonotype is termed medium-sized (0.01 to 0.1%). V and J are TRBV5-1 and TRBJ2-3; TRBD2 aligns across 9 bases. The V segment lost 7 bases and the J segment 0 bases; nucleotides outside the gene matches: 6. The CDR3 loop spans 15 amino acids. Germline CDR1 reads SGHRS; CDR2 reads YFSETQ. The CDR3 spells CASFQRGASTDTQYF. In nucleotides, the CDR3 is TGCGCCAGCTTCCAGCGGGGGGCTAGCACAGATACGCAGTATTTT. Full variable domain (outside the CDR3, taken from reference TRBV5-1 and TRBJ2-3): KAGVTQTPRYLIKTRGQQVTLSCSPISGHRSVSWYQQTPGQGLQFLFEYFSETQRNKGNFPGRFSGRQFSNSRSEMNVSTLELGDSALYLCASFQRGASTDTQYFGPGTRLTVL.

By share, this clonotype counts as medium-sized. This sequence joins TRBV20-1 and TRBJ1-1; TRBD1 matches at 9 bases. The V gene's germline CDR1 is DFQATT and CDR2 SNEGSKA (reference sequence). The V gene end was trimmed by 4 bases and the J gene end by 5 bases; junction bases not matched to a gene: 2. This CDR3 is 12 amino acids long. The CDR3 DNA reads as TGCAGTGCTATGACAGGGGGTACTGAAGCTTTCTTT. As protein: CSAMTGGTEAFF.

This clonotype was seen a few times. The genes are TRBV18 and TRBJ1-2; the match to TRBD1 covers 7 bases. Germline V gene data show CDR1 as KGHSH and CDR2 as LQKENI. The ends lost 2 bases at V and 0 bases at J; junction bases unmatched: 6. This CDR3 is built from 16 residues. The CDR3 loop is CASSPFGTVANYGYTF. In nucleotides, the CDR3 is TGTGCCAGCTCACCATTTGGGACAGTAGCTAACTATGGCTACACCTTC. The variable domain in full, with the rest retrieved from reference TRBV18 and TRBJ1-2, is NAGVMQNPRHLVRRRGQEARLRCSPMKGHSHVYWYRQLPEEGLKFMVYLQKENIIDESGMPKERFSAEFPKEGPSILRIQQVVRGDSAAYFCASSPFGTVANYGYTFGSGTRLTVV.

Only one count was recorded for this clonotype. A much larger clone is a single base away; this may be a read error. Here the CDR3 omits its conserved ending phenylalanine or tryptophan, so a read error is the likely source. This chain connects TRBV10-3 to TRBJ2-2; no clear D gene. This CDR3 is built from 14 residues. CDR1 is ENHRY and CDR2 is SYGVKD in the germline V gene. Trimming stripped 5 bases from V and 3 bases from J, with 10 bases between. The CDR3 region has the DNA TGTGCCATCAGTATTGACGGACACACCGGGGAGCTGTTTTCT. It encodes CAISIDGHTGELFS.

In its sample, this clonotype is medium-sized. The V and J genes are TRBV27 and TRBJ1-2; D possibly corresponds to TRBD1 (5 bases). The CDR3 covers 13 residues. CDR1 is MNHEY and CDR2 is SMNVEV in the germline V gene (reference sequence). V dropped 2 bases and J dropped 4 bases, with 8 bases sitting between them. CDR3 bases: TGTGCCAGCAGTTTAGAGGGGACCTATGGCTACACCTTC. Amino acid sequence: CASSLEGTYGYTF.

This clonotype is categorized as medium-sized. V usage is TRBV29-1 and J usage is TRBJ1-5; D not resolved. Germline CDR1 is SQVTM and CDR2 is ANQGSEA. V was shortened by 0 bases and J by 7 bases, with 7 bases between the two germline ends. The CDR3 totals 12 residues. In DNA, the CDR3 is TGCAGCGTTGAAGATCTTGGCCAGCCCCAGCATTTT. This gives the protein CSVEDLGQPQHF.

By share, this clonotype ranks as medium-sized (0.01 to 0.1%). The V call is TRBV3-1, the J call TRBJ2-2, with TRBD2 matching 14 bases. The CDR3 is made up of 16 amino acids. The V gene's germline CDR1 is LGHDT and CDR2 YNNKEL (reference sequence). After removal of 4 bases from V and 7 bases from J, the junction contained 5 bases not matched to a gene. The CDR3 DNA is TGTGCCAGCAGCCGGACTAGCGGGGGGTACAACGGGGAGCTGTTTTTT. It translates to CASSRTSGGYNGELFF.

In its sample, this clonotype is medium-sized. The V call is TRBV20-1, the J call TRBJ2-7; no firm D call. CDR3 size: 14 residues. In germline, CDR1 is DFQATT, CDR2 SNEGSKA (reference sequence). V was shortened by 3 bases and J by 2 bases, with 14 bases between the two germline ends. The CDR3 spells CSASDRLLTYEQYF. The DNA for the CDR3 is TGCAGTGCTAGCGACCGGTTACTGACCTACGAGCAGTACTTC.

This clonotype is classed as medium-sized. The rearrangement links TRBV27 to TRBJ1-3, with D unresolved. The V gene lost 3 bases and the J gene lost 0 bases, with 12 bases spanning the gap. Germline V gene data show CDR1 as MNHEY and CDR2 as SMNVEV (reference sequence). The CDR3 runs to 16 residues. This CDR3 reads CASSFRSGISGNTIYF. In DNA form, the CDR3 reads TGTGCCAGCAGTTTTAGGTCCGGCATCTCTGGAAACACCATATATTTT.

This clonotype was recorded at least ten times. The genes are TRBV20-1 and TRBJ1-5; 7 nucleotides align to TRBD1. This CDR3 region has 12 residues. Unmatched junction bases numbered 2, after V lost 5 bases and J lost 4 bases. The germline V gene has CDR1 DFQATT and CDR2 SNEGSKA (reference sequence). CDR3: CSALQGNQPQHF. The CDR3, as DNA: TGCAGTGCTTTACAGGGGAATCAGCCCCAGCATTTT.

This clonotype was counted at least ten times. The chain combines TRBV11-2 with TRBJ2-3; TRBD2 is a possible D gene (6 bases). This CDR3 is built from 15 residues. Germline-derived CDR1 and CDR2 are SGHAT and FQNNGV. Trimming removed 3 bases at V and 0 bases at J, with 10 bases between. The CDR3 nucleotides read TGTGCCAGCAGCTTTAGCGGTTCTAGCACAGATACGCAGTATTTT. The encoded protein is CASSFSGSSTDTQYF.

This clonotype was picked up many times. This chain uses TRBV6-1 with TRBJ1-1; no firm D call. The CDR3 covers 15 residues. Per the germline V gene, CDR1 is MNHNS and CDR2 is SASEGT. Trimming removed 4 bases from V and 5 bases from J, with 17 bases in between. CDR3 in DNA: TGTGCCAGCAGTGTGGGTGGGTTAGGAAAAACTGAAGCTTTCTTT. Residues: CASSVGGLGKTEAFF.